These 26 T cell receptor beta chains were all obtained from the same sample, sequenced in a study of T cells in Graves' hyperthyroidism and ophthalmopathy. The TCR beta CDR3 regions underwent amplification using RNA transcripts as the source. Carried out on the TCR CDR3, a first-round RT-PCR used the HTBI primer set. One entry per CDR3 protein, called by TCRdb with MiXCR from the multiplex PCR reads. The sample includes over 450,000 distinct CDR3 sequences, 14% of them seen just once. Specimen: blood. The source of these receptors is a woman aged 18-35 years with Graves' hyperthyroidism.

Comment on this clonotype: Its ends do not fully match the called genes, so a read error is possible. The chain links TRBV2 to TRBJ2-5; 9 nucleotides line up with TRBD2. Germline lookup yields CDR1 SNHLY and CDR2 FYNNEI. This CDR3 is 14 amino acids long. CDR3 sequence: CARSGSGSGETQYF. The CDR3 bases are TGTGCCAGAAGTGGTAGCGGGAGTGGAGAGACCCAGTACTTC.

The count of this clonotype is one. A much larger clone lies one base from this, so it may be a read error. The J gene is TRBJ1-5, the V gene TRBV14; D may be TRBD1 (6 bases). The CDR3 sequence is 17 residues long. Germline V gives CDR1 SGHDN, CDR2 FVKESK. Here the CDR3 reads CASSQGYRERGNHPQHF. CDR3 nucleotides: TGTGCCAGCAGCCAAGGGTACAGGGAAAGGGGCAATCATCCCCAGCATTTT.

This clonotype appeared a few times. J is TRBJ2-6 and V is TRBV12-3 or TRBV12-4, with D possibly TRBD2 on 7 matching bases. V was clipped by 6 bases and J by 4 bases, with 19 bases between them. CDR3 length: 17 amino acids. The CDR3 loop reads CASSLRGGVVGANVLTF. DNA for the CDR3: TGTGCCAGCAGCTTAAGGGGGGGGGTTGTGGGGGCCAACGTCCTGACTTTC.

The V call is TRBV30, the J call TRBJ2-7, with 10 bases that match TRBD1. The CDR3 is 14 residues long. Germline assignment: CDR1 GTSNPN and CDR2 SVGIG (reference sequence). V shed 2 bases and J 3 bases; nucleotides not matched to a gene: 4. The CDR3 sequence: CAWSFGQGVYEQYF. The CDR3 DNA is TGTGCCTGGAGTTTTGGACAGGGGGTCTACGAGCAGTACTTC.

This clonotype was detected many times. The CDR3 region has the DNA TGTGCCAGCAGTTATAACTCCCCCTCGGCGGGAGGCGAGCAGTACTTC. This codes for CASSYNSPSAGGEQYF. The V gene is TRBV6-1, the J gene TRBJ2-7, with 8 bases fitting TRBD2. The V segment lost 5 bases and the J segment 6 bases; nucleotides outside the gene matches: 15. The length of the CDR3 is 16 residues. Germline loops: CDR1 MNHNS, CDR2 SASEGT.

A word on this clonotype: This may stem from a read error, because a much larger clone lies one nucleotide away. The V gene is TRBV15, the J gene TRBJ2-2, with D unclear. The germline V gene has CDR1 LNHNV and CDR2 YYDKDF (reference sequence). The CDR3 covers 15 residues. The CDR3 sequence is CATSRDQWVAGQLFF. For the CDR3, the DNA is TGTGCCACCAGCAGAGATCAATGGGTGGCCGGGCAGCTGTTTTTT. The entire variable domain, with the rest obtained from reference TRBV15 and TRBJ2-2, is as follows: DAMVIQNPRYQVTQFGKPVTLSCSQTLNHNVMYWYQQKSSQAPKLLFHYYDKDFNNEADTPDNFQSRRPNTSFCFLDIRSPGLGDTAMYLCATSRDQWVAGQLFFGEGSRLTVL.

The rearrangement joins TRBV7-9 to TRBJ2-7; D perhaps matches TRBD2 (5 bases). Germline V CDR1 and CDR2: SEHNR, FQNEAQ (reference sequence). The CDR3 covers 16 residues. V gave up 2 bases and J gave up 4 bases, with 18 bases separating them. The DNA of the CDR3 is TGTGCCAGCAGCTTATTGTCCCAGGAGGAAGGATACGAGCAGTACGTC. Its translation: CASSLLSQEEGYEQYV.

This clonotype was recorded many times. The chain links TRBV29-1 to TRBJ1-4; TRBD1 aligns across 7 bases. Germline-derived CDR1 and CDR2 are SQVTM and ANQGSEA. The CDR3 runs to 13 residues. The ends lost 7 bases at V and 3 bases at J; junction bases unmatched: 5. The CDR3 spells CSARQGSNEKLFF. CDR3 bases: TGCAGCGCCCGACAGGGTTCTAATGAAAAACTGTTTTTT.

This clonotype was seen more than once but under ten times. A much larger clone differs by one base, so this may be a read error. This chain links TRBV12-3 or TRBV12-4 with TRBJ1-6, with D perhaps matching TRBD1 (5 bases). The CDR3 spans 15 residues. CDR3 coding DNA: TGTGCCGGCAGTTTCGGGGGGGGAGTTAATTCACCCCTCCACTTT. Amino acid sequence: CAGSFGGGVNSPLHF.

This clonotype was found many times. V usage is TRBV29-1 and J usage is TRBJ2-1, with TRBD2 matching 12 bases. The length of the CDR3 is 19 residues. With V trimmed by 0 bases and J by 7 bases, 16 bases remained unmatched. CDR1 and CDR2 from the germline V gene are SQVTM and ANQGSEA. The CDR3 sequence is CSVEERDKPSGRVANEQFF. The CDR3 DNA reads TGCAGCGTTGAAGAACGGGATAAACCTAGCGGGAGGGTGGCAAATGAGCAGTTCTTC.

The sample holds many counts of this clonotype. V is TRBV12-3 or TRBV12-4 and J is TRBJ2-1; D ambiguous. CDR3 length: 13 residues. Trimming cost V 3 bases and J 3 bases, with 6 bases left between them. The CDR3 loop reads CASSFSLYNEQFF. CDR3 DNA: TGTGCCAGCAGTTTTTCGCTCTACAATGAGCAGTTCTTC.

This clonotype showed up just a few times. The chain is built from TRBV12-3 or TRBV12-4 and TRBJ1-5; 10 bases line up with TRBD1. The CDR3 runs to 17 residues. V lost 0 bases, J lost 0 bases, and 2 bases stayed unmatched. The CDR3 region has the DNA TGTGCCAGCAGTTTAGCCGGGACAGGGGTTAGCAATCAGCCCCAGCATTTT. Amino acids: CASSLAGTGVSNQPQHF.

The table lists this clonotype with many counts. The chain couples TRBV27 to TRBJ2-1, with D perhaps matching TRBD1 (5 bases). The V gene's germline CDR1 is MNHEY and CDR2 SMNVEV (reference sequence). The CDR3 runs 15 residues. The V and J ends lost 2 bases and 5 bases respectively, with 13 bases between them. The CDR3 bases are TGTGCCAGCAGTTTAGAAGGGGCAAGGAACAATGAGCAGTTCTTC. This codes for CASSLEGARNNEQFF.

This clonotype was observed a handful of times. The rearrangement joins TRBV30 to TRBJ2-7; weak D call: TRBD2 (5 bases). Germline V CDR1 and CDR2: GTSNPN, SVGIG (reference sequence). The V end was cut by 8 bases, the J end by 2 bases, with 19 bases between. The CDR3 consists of 14 residues. The CDR3 DNA follows: TGTGCCAGCAGCTTGATCGGGGAACCCTACGAGCAGTACGTC. Translation gives CASSLIGEPYEQYV.

This clonotype was seen at least ten times. This chain connects TRBV12-5 to TRBJ1-4; tentatively, D is TRBD1 (5 bases). CDR1 LGHNT and CDR2 FRNRAP come from the germline V gene. This CDR3 spans 16 amino acids. The ends were cut back, 4 bases at V and 3 bases at J, with 15 bases in the middle. In nucleotides, the CDR3 is TGTGCTAGTGGTTCAATTAAAGGGGCCCCTAATGAAAAACTGTTTTTT. Translating it yields CASGSIKGAPNEKLFF. The entire variable domain, with the rest obtained from reference TRBV12-5 and TRBJ1-4, is as follows: DARVTQTPRHKVTEMGQEVTMRCQPILGHNTVFWYRQTMMQGLELLAYFRNRAPLDDSGMPKDRFSAEMPDATLATLKIQPSEPRDSAVYFCASGSIKGAPNEKLFFGSGTQLSVL.

The chain couples TRBV6-6 to TRBJ1-6, with 7 nucleotides matching TRBD1. The CDR3 runs to 14 residues. Germline V gene lookup returns CDR1 MNHNY and CDR2 SVGAGI (reference sequence). Germline trimming cut 2 bases from V and 8 bases from J; bases unmatched to any gene: 3. The CDR3 loop is CASSYRGLDSPLHF. CDR3 bases: TGTGCCAGCAGTTACAGGGGGCTGGATTCACCCCTCCACTTT.

The CDR3 DNA reads as TGTGCCAGCAGACGTCTAGGGGGGGAGGAGGAGACCCAGTACTTC. It encodes CASRRLGGEEETQYF. This chain uses TRBV7-9 with TRBJ2-5, with TRBD2 as a possible D gene (7 bases). Germline-derived CDR1 and CDR2 are SEHNR and FQNEAQ (reference sequence). CDR3 length: 15 residues. V gave up 6 bases and J gave up 5 bases, with 19 bases separating them.

The V and J genes are TRBV29-1 and TRBJ2-1, with TRBD1 as a possible D gene (7 bases). Germline CDR1 reads SQVTM; CDR2 reads ANQGSEA. The V end was cut by 5 bases, the J end by 7 bases, with 33 bases between. CDR3 length: 19 amino acids. CDR3 sequence: CSVTPPGQRYSPSGNEQFF. CDR3 in DNA: TGCAGCGTTACCCCCCCGGGACAGAGATATAGCCCAAGCGGGAATGAGCAGTTCTTC.

This clonotype was detected once. Being one base from a much bigger clone, this may be a read error. V usage is TRBV11-2 and J usage is TRBJ1-2, with 7 positions matching TRBD1. The CDR3 contains 15 residues. In germline, CDR1 is SGHAT, CDR2 FQNNGV. The chain's CDR3 is CASGFGQGGDYGYTF. In DNA, the CDR3 is TGTGCCAGCGGCTTCGGGCAGGGGGGGGACTATGGCTACACCTTC.

This clonotype has ten or more counts. V gene TRBV7-9 combines with J gene TRBJ1-5, with TRBD1 matching over 7 bases. With 5 bases clipped from V and 8 bases from J, the junction kept 6 bases outside the gene matches. CDR3 length: 13 amino acids. Germline assignment: CDR1 SEHNR and CDR2 FQNEAQ (reference sequence). CDR3 amino acids: CASSIQGKEPQHF. In nucleotides, the CDR3 is TGTGCCAGCAGCATACAGGGGAAGGAGCCCCAGCATTTT.

This clonotype was observed a few times. The chain carries TRBV20-1 and TRBJ2-7; D possibly corresponds to TRBD2 (6 bases). The CDR3 loop spans 13 amino acids. Germline assignment: CDR1 DFQATT and CDR2 SNEGSKA (reference sequence). The CDR3 loop is CRRDSLFIYEQYV. The DNA of the CDR3 is TGCAGGAGGGACTCTCTGTTCATCTACGAGCAGTACGTC.

This clonotype was found a few times. The chain has TRBV19 and TRBJ1-4, with 7 bases aligning to TRBD1. J was trimmed by 3 bases and V by 6 bases; bases with no gene match: 4. The germline V gene encodes CDR1 LNHDA and CDR2 SQIVND (reference sequence). There are 14 residues in the CDR3. The DNA of the CDR3 is TGTGCCAGTAGATACAGGGGTTCTAATGAAAAACTGTTTTTT. Translating gives CASRYRGSNEKLFF.

The table lists this clonotype with many counts. The chain has TRBV9 and TRBJ2-2; either TRBD1 or TRBD2 may fit D (5 bases each). Germline V lookup: CDR1 SGDLS, CDR2 YYNGEE. V was cut by 2 bases and J by 2 bases, with 13 bases left in between. CDR3 length: 16 residues. The CDR3 DNA reads TGTGCCAGCAGCGTCACCGGGACCCTCAACACCGGGGAGCTGTTTTTT. This encodes CASSVTGTLNTGELFF.

This clonotype came up many times. This sequence joins TRBV2 and TRBJ2-3; weak D call: TRBD2 (5 bases). The V and J ends lost 6 bases and 2 bases respectively, with 9 bases between them. The CDR3 is 13 residues long. From germline, CDR1 is SNHLY and CDR2 FYNNEI. Written as DNA, the CDR3 is TGTGCCAGCAGGAGGGATTCCACAGATACGCAGTATTTT. This codes for CASRRDSTDTQYF. Together with reference TRBV2 and TRBJ2-3, the CDR3 gives the full variable domain: EPEVTQTPSHQVTQMGQEVILRCVPISNHLYFYWYRQILGQKVEFLVSFYNNEISEKSEIFDDQFSVERPDGSNFTLKIRSTKLEDSAMYFCASRRDSTDTQYFGPGTRLTVL.

Here the CDR3 DNA reads TGTGCCAGCTATCCTGGTCGGTCCTACGAGCAGTACGTC. It is translated as CASYPGRSYEQYV. The chain couples TRBV27 to TRBJ2-7; D not resolved. V was clipped by 8 bases and J by 1 base, with 12 bases between them. CDR3 length: 13 amino acids. Germline V gene data show CDR1 as MNHEY and CDR2 as SMNVEV (reference sequence).

In this sample, this clonotype turned up a few times. CDR3 region: CASNSFAGGDTQYF. As DNA, the CDR3 is TGTGCCAGCAACTCATTCGCGGGAGGAGATACGCAGTATTTT. The chain is built from TRBV5-5 and TRBJ2-3; the match to TRBD2 covers 8 bases. The trim removed 6 bases at V and 5 bases at J, leaving 8 bases unmatched. CDR1 is SGHKS and CDR2 is YYEKEE in the germline V gene (reference sequence). The CDR3 length is 14 residues.